These T cell receptor beta chains were read from a single sample in a study of blood T cells in healthy people across ages. TCRdb independently ran MiXCR on the 5' RACE reads; one entry per CDR3 protein. The sample has more than 900,000 distinct CDR3 sequences, almost 30% seen once; the top ten hold about a tenth. The data also belong to a second study, concerning T cells of mothers and their children.

What was sequenced was blood. Source of these receptors: a woman aged 40-49 years in good health. CDR3s include the opening cysteine and the closing phenylalanine or tryptophan. The D gene is left open where the match is weak. Only part of the rows carry a size: once, few, many, or a class if the clone is expanded.

size | J | V | D | DNA | CDR3
NA | TRBJ1-2 | TRBV30 | NA | TGTGCCTGGAGTGTACCTGTGGTCAACTATGGCTACACCTTC | CAWSVPVVNYGYTF
many | TRBJ2-5 | TRBV4-2 | TRBD2 | TGTGCCAGCAGCCAAGAAGGACTAGCGGGGGGAGAGACCCAGTACTTC | CASSQEGLAGGETQYF
few | TRBJ2-7 | TRBV30 | TRBD2 | TGTGCCTGGAGTGCGGGGCTAGCGGGTTACGAGCAGTACTTC | CAWSAGLAGYEQYF
NA | TRBJ1-4 | TRBV4-2 | NA | TGTGCCAGCAGCCAAGAGGAAATGGAGAGTGAAAAACTGTTTTTT | CASSQEEMESEKLFF
NA | TRBJ2-1 | TRBV2 | NA | TGTGCCAGCAGTGAGGACAGAACCTACAATGAGCAGTTCTTC | CASSEDRTYNEQFF
many | TRBJ2-3 | TRBV25-1 | NA | TGTGCCAGCAGTCACACAGATACGCAGTATTTT | CASSHTDTQYF
NA | TRBJ2-1 | TRBV28 | NA | TGTGCCAGCAGCCTGCGGCCCCGACGCAATGAGCAGTTCTTC | CASSLRPRRNEQFF
few | TRBJ2-5 | TRBV7-2 | TRBD2 | TGTGCCAGCAGCCGACAGGCCCTAGCGGGGGGGCAAGAGACCCAGTACTTC | CASSRQALAGGQETQYF
NA | TRBJ1-2 | TRBV5-1 | NA | TGCGCCAGCAGCTTAACAGCAGGGAAAAACTATGGCTACACCTTC | CASSLTAGKNYGYTF
many | TRBJ1-5 | TRBV12-3/TRBV12-4 | NA | TGTGCCAGCAGTGTCCGAAATCAGCCCCAGCATTTT | CASSVRNQPQHF
NA | TRBJ2-1 | TRBV6-1 | TRBD2 | TGTGCCAGCAGTGAAGTCTTAGGACTAGCGGTCTACAATGAGCAGTTCTTC | CASSEVLGLAVYNEQFF
few | TRBJ2-7 | TRBV10-3 | TRBD1 | TGTGCCATCAGTGAGGGGACAGGGTGGAGCGACGAGCAGTACTTC | CAISEGTGWSDEQYF
many | TRBJ2-5 | TRBV7-8 | TRBD2 | TGTGCCAGCAAAGCGGGGGGGCCAACGAATCAAGAGACCCAGTACTTC | CASKAGGPTNQETQYF
many | TRBJ2-7 | TRBV18 | NA | TGTGCCAGCACCTCCGGGACCGCCTACGAGCAGTACTTC | CASTSGTAYEQYF
few | TRBJ2-5 | TRBV30 | NA | TGTGCCTGGACCCTCCTGGGGGGGACCCAGTACTTC | CAWTLLGGTQYF
many | TRBJ1-2 | TRBV7-4 | TRBD1 | TGTGCCAGCACCATGCGCGACAGGGCCTTTTCCGTCTATGGCTACACCTTC | CASTMRDRAFSVYGYTF
NA | TRBJ2-1 | TRBV20-1 | TRBD1 | TGCAGTGCTCCCCCCGGACAGGGTCTTAACAATGAGCAGTTCTTC | CSAPPGQGLNNEQFF
many | TRBJ2-5 | TRBV29-1 | TRBD1 | TGCAGCGTCTTAGGGGGCGAAGAGACCCAGTACTTC | CSVLGGEETQYF
NA | TRBJ2-7 | TRBV13 | NA | TGTGCCAGCAGTGGGGAAGAAGGGATGGGCTACGAGCAGTACTTC | CASSGEEGMGYEQYF
NA | TRBJ2-2 | TRBV5-1 | NA | TGCGCCAGCAGCGCGGGACAGCACACCGGGGAGCTGTTTTTT | CASSAGQHTGELFF
NA | TRBJ1-5 | TRBV10-3 | NA | TGTGCCATCAGTGTAGGGAGCAATCAGCCCCAGCATTTT | CAISVGSNQPQHF
few | TRBJ1-2 | TRBV14 | NA | TGTGCCAGCAGCCAAGATAACCTCGGGCACAGGGCAATGGACTATGGCTACACCTTC | CASSQDNLGHRAMDYGYTF
few | TRBJ1-1 | TRBV19 | NA | TGTGCCAGTGGATGGGGCACTGAAGCTTTCTTT | CASGWGTEAFF
NA | TRBJ1-1 | TRBV28 | TRBD1 | TGTGCCAGCATGTCAGGACAGGGGCTTTTGAACACTGAAGCTTTCTTT | CASMSGQGLLNTEAFF
few | TRBJ2-1 | TRBV19 | TRBD2 | TGTGCCAGTAGTATTTGGGCTAGCGGGGCGCAGGAGCAGTTCTTC | CASSIWASGAQEQFF
few | TRBJ1-2 | TRBV5-1 | NA | TGCGCCAGCAGCTTCCAGGGGAGGAGGGATGGCTGCACCTTC | CASSFQGRRDGCTF
NA | TRBJ1-1 | TRBV6-6 | TRBD1 | TGTGCCAGCAGTTACTCGACAGGGAGGTGGAACACTGAAACTTTCTTT | CASSYSTGRWNTETFF
many | TRBJ2-7 | TRBV7-2 | NA | TGTGCCAGCAGCTTAGAGTTGGGCTACGAGCAGTACTTC | CASSLELGYEQYF
NA | TRBJ1-1 | TRBV9 | NA | TGTGCCAGCAGCGCGAAAGGGGACACTGAAGCTTTCTTT | CASSAKGDTEAFF
few | TRBJ2-3 | TRBV12-3/TRBV12-4 | NA | TGTGCCAGCAGTTTTAAAGCGGGTAATACGCAGTATTTT | CASSFKAGNTQYF
few | TRBJ2-2 | TRBV12-3/TRBV12-4 | NA | TGTGCCAGCAGCCCTGCAGGACGGGGGCACACCGGGGAGCTGTTTTTT | CASSPAGRGHTGELFF
NA | TRBJ1-1 | TRBV15 | NA | TGTGCCACCAGCAGAGATCCGGCTATAGGGGAGAACACTGAAGCTTTCTTT | CATSRDPAIGENTEAFF
NA | TRBJ2-5 | TRBV11-2 | TRBD1 | TGTGCCAGCAGCAGACCCGGGACAGGGGGAGGAGAGACCCAGTACTTC | CASSRPGTGGGETQYF
NA | TRBJ1-6 | TRBV19 | NA | TGTGCCAGTAGTATAGAAAGGAAGAGGAACTCCTATAATTCACCCCTCCACTTT | CASSIERKRNSYNSPLHF
NA | TRBJ2-1 | TRBV7-2 | NA | TGTGCCAGCAGCTTACTACGACCCTCCTACAATGAGCAGTTCTTC | CASSLLRPSYNEQFF
many | TRBJ2-1 | TRBV12-3/TRBV12-4 | NA | TGTGCCAGCAGTTTGGGGCCTCCGGGGTCCTACAATGAGCAGTTCTTC | CASSLGPPGSYNEQFF
many | TRBJ2-3 | TRBV7-8 | TRBD2 | TGTGCCAGCAGCTCAACTAGACTAGCGCCTAGCACAGATACGCAGTATTTT | CASSSTRLAPSTDTQYF
NA | TRBJ2-3 | TRBV9 | TRBD2 | TGTGCCAGCAGCGGGTTAGCGGGAGTTTCGGATACGCAGTATTTT | CASSGLAGVSDTQYF
few | TRBJ1-5 | TRBV30 | NA | TGTGCCTGGAAGGGACATAGCAATCAGCCCCAGCATTTT | CAWKGHSNQPQHF
few | TRBJ1-4 | TRBV4-1 | TRBD1 | TGCGCCAGCAGCCGTCAAGGCAGGGGGAAGATAGATGAAAAACTGTTTTTT | CASSRQGRGKIDEKLFF
few | TRBJ2-3 | TRBV29-1 | TRBD2 | TGCAGCGTTGAAGATATTGCCGTAGCGGGGGTACAAGATACGCAGTATTTT | CSVEDIAVAGVQDTQYF
NA | TRBJ2-1 | TRBV4-1 | NA | TGCGCCAGCAGCCGCGGGACGGATGCCTACAATGAGCAGTTCTTC | CASSRGTDAYNEQFF